The 22 T cell receptor beta chains listed next were all sequenced from one sample in a study of T cells in Graves' hyperthyroidism and ophthalmopathy. Amplified TCR beta CDR3 regions derived from RNA transcripts. HTBI primers were used for first-round RT-PCR of the TCR CDR3. TCRdb ran MiXCR on the multiplex PCR reads and lists one entry per CDR3 protein. This table has about 700,000 distinct CDR3 sequences, 45% appearing once. The sample comprised peripheral blood or thyroid tissue (not recorded which). Every receptor here comes from an adult man with Graves' disease, either hyperthyroidism or ophthalmopathy (not recorded which).

Only one count was recorded for this clonotype. The V call is TRBV29-1, the J call TRBJ2-5, with D perhaps TRBD1 or TRBD2 (7 bases each). With 6 bases removed from V and 5 bases from J, the gap between germline ends came to 19 bases. Germline V gene data show CDR1 as SQVTM and CDR2 as ANQGSEA. The CDR3 runs 14 residues. CDR3 sequence (DNA): TGCAGCGTCGCCGTGGGGACAGCGGGGGAGACCCAGTACTTC. Its translation is CSVAVGTAGETQYF.

The chain recombines TRBV7-3 with TRBJ1-5; D is undetermined. Germline-derived CDR1 and CDR2 are SGHTA and FQGTGA. V lost 4 bases and J 6 bases, leaving 10 bases between the germline ends. The CDR3 extends over 13 amino acids. The CDR3 sequence: CASSSSEVQPQHF. CDR3 coding DNA: TGTGCCAGCAGCTCGTCTGAGGTTCAGCCCCAGCATTTT. Looking up the rest from reference TRBV7-3 and TRBJ1-5 gives the full variable domain: GAGVSQTPSNKVTEKGKYVELRCDPISGHTALYWYRQSLGQGPEFLIYFQGTGAADDSGLPNDRFFAVRPEGSVSTLKIQRTERGDSAVYLCASSSSEVQPQHFGDGTRLSIL.

This chain connects TRBV24-1 to TRBJ1-5; D is possibly TRBD1 (6 bases). Germline V gene data show CDR1 as KGHDR and CDR2 as SFDVKD. The V end was cut by 4 bases, the J end by 3 bases, with 15 bases between. CDR3 length: 16 amino acids. The CDR3 DNA follows: TGTGCCACCAGTGAAGCCGGACAGCCTCCCAATCAGCCCCAGCATTTT. This gives the protein CATSEAGQPPNQPQHF.

The chain links TRBV15 to TRBJ1-6; 8 positions match TRBD1. The CDR3 covers 14 residues. The V gene's germline CDR1 is LNHNV and CDR2 YYDKDF (reference sequence). After removal of 5 bases from V and 7 bases from J, the junction contained 4 bases not matched to a gene. CDR3 in amino acids: CATSHRDRNSPLHF. The DNA for the CDR3 is TGTGCCACCAGCCACCGGGACAGGAATTCACCCCTCCACTTT. Based on the CDR3 plus reference TRBV15 and TRBJ1-6, the full variable domain is DAMVIQNPRYQVTQFGKPVTLSCSQTLNHNVMYWYQQKSSQAPKLLFHYYDKDFNNEADTPDNFQSRRPNTSFCFLDIRSPGLGDTAMYLCATSHRDRNSPLHFGNGTRLTVT.

This clonotype has at least ten counts. The chain couples TRBV7-9 to TRBJ2-6; maybe TRBD1 (5 bases). CDR1 and CDR2 from the germline V gene are SEHNR and FQNEAQ (reference sequence). The germline V and J ends were trimmed by 11 bases and 2 bases, with 22 bases remaining between them. The CDR3 runs to 17 residues. The CDR3 loop reads CAGHQASGRAGANVLTF. In DNA, the CDR3 is TGTGCCGGGCATCAGGCTTCCGGCAGGGCTGGGGCCAACGTCCTGACTTTC.

The chain uses TRBV20-1 and TRBJ1-1, with D perhaps matching TRBD1 (5 bases). V was shortened by 1 base and J by 3 bases, with 9 bases between the two germline ends. The CDR3 is 13 amino acids. In germline, CDR1 is DFQATT, CDR2 SNEGSKA (reference sequence). For the CDR3, the DNA is TGCAGTGCTAGAGTCAGGGCCGACACTGAAGCTTTCTTT. Its protein product is CSARVRADTEAFF.

The rearrangement uses TRBV24-1 and TRBJ1-5, with 7 bases matching TRBD1. J gave up 2 bases and V 5 bases, and 2 bases lay outside the gene matches. Per germline, CDR1 KGHDR and CDR2 SFDVKD. The CDR3 consists of 14 residues. The CDR3 nucleotides are TGTGCCACCAGTGGAGGGGGCGGCAATCAGCCCCAGCATTTT. Translation gives CATSGGGGNQPQHF.

This chain links TRBV29-1 with TRBJ1-2; D is ambiguous. CDR3 length: 11 amino acids. Germline CDR1 is SQVTM and CDR2 is ANQGSEA. V shed 8 bases and J shed 7 bases, with 14 bases lying between them. The DNA of the CDR3 is TGCAGCAGTGAAAAGCTCGGTGGCTACACCTTC. It translates to CSSEKLGGYTF.

The gene calls are TRBV5-1 and TRBJ1-1, with D maybe TRBD1 (5 bases). V was cut by 1 base and J by 5 bases, with 15 bases left in between. The germline V gene encodes CDR1 SGHRS and CDR2 YFSETQ. The CDR3 covers 15 residues. The DNA for the CDR3 is TGCGCCAGCAGCTTGCACTCCGGGGGAGCGACTGAAGCTTTCTTT. Translating gives CASSLHSGGATEAFF.

This clonotype has more than one count but fewer than ten. This chain links TRBV5-1 with TRBJ2-7; 7 nucleotides align to TRBD1. From germline, CDR1 is SGHRS and CDR2 YFSETQ. V shed 3 bases, J shed 5 bases, and the junction held 5 bases outside the gene matches. This CDR3 is built from 13 residues. The CDR3 DNA reads as TGCGCCAGCAGCTGGGGACAGATGAACGAGCAGTACTTC. Protein: CASSWGQMNEQYF.

The chain links TRBV2 to TRBJ1-5; TRBD1 matches 12 bases. Per the germline V gene, CDR1 is SNHLY and CDR2 is FYNNEI. The length of the CDR3 is 21 residues. The V gene end was trimmed by 1 base and the J gene end by 0 bases; junction bases not matched to a gene: 13. CDR3 bases: TGTGCCAGCAGTGAAGGAATCCTTGGGACAGGGGGCCCCTATAGCAATCAGCCCCAGCATTTT. This sequence encodes CASSEGILGTGGPYSNQPQHF.

The chain is built from TRBV25-1 and TRBJ2-7, with a possible D match to TRBD2 (7 bases). The CDR3 spans 14 residues. Germline CDR1 reads MGHDK; CDR2 reads SYGVNS. V gave up 5 bases and J gave up 3 bases, with 14 bases separating them. This CDR3 reads CASSPEGGVYEQYF. CDR3 nucleotide sequence: TGTGCCAGCAGTCCCGAAGGGGGGGTCTACGAGCAGTACTTC.

This clonotype was counted a single time. This chain uses TRBV6-1 with TRBJ1-5; 7 nucleotides line up with TRBD1. The CDR3 covers 17 residues. V shed 6 bases and J 0 bases; nucleotides not matched to a gene: 11. CDR1 is MNHNS, CDR2 SASEGT, per germline. The CDR3 spells CASRREGALFSNQPQHF. The CDR3 DNA sequence: TGTGCCAGCAGGAGGGAGGGGGCTCTATTTAGCAATCAGCCCCAGCATTTT.

The chain is built from TRBV25-1 and TRBJ2-5, with 9 bases lining up with TRBD1. CDR3 length: 16 amino acids. Germline lookup yields CDR1 MGHDK and CDR2 SYGVNS. Germline trimming cut 1 base from V and 1 base from J; bases unmatched to any gene: 4. The CDR3 DNA reads TGTGCCAGCAGTGAATTTGGGACAGGGCTCCAAGAGACCCAGTACTTC. It encodes CASSEFGTGLQETQYF.

This clonotype was counted many times. CDR3 nucleotides: TGTGCCAGTAGTAAGGGAGCTCTCGGATATGGCTACACCTTC. Translation gives CASSKGALGYGYTF. The V call is TRBV19, the J call TRBJ1-2; D uncertain. Germline lookup yields CDR1 LNHDA and CDR2 SQIVND (reference sequence). V lost 4 bases and J 5 bases, leaving 14 bases between the germline ends. The CDR3 length is 14 residues.

This chain connects TRBV30 to TRBJ1-6; D not certain. The CDR3 sequence is 17 residues long. Germline V gene sequence: CDR1 GTSNPN, CDR2 SVGIG (reference sequence). V lost 0 bases and J 0 bases, leaving 12 bases between the germline ends. Here the CDR3 DNA reads TGTGCCTGGAGTGTGGGCCGGCCGAGCTCCTATAATTCACCCCTCCACTTT. Translation gives CAWSVGRPSSYNSPLHF.

The chain combines TRBV11-2 with TRBJ2-7, with D perhaps being TRBD1 or TRBD2 (5 bases each). V was pared by 4 bases and J by 6 bases, with 10 bases between. The length of the CDR3 is 12 residues. CDR1 is SGHAT, CDR2 FQNNGV, per germline. CDR3 DNA: TGTGCCAGCAGCTCCAACGGGGCCGAGCAGTACTTC. Its protein is CASSSNGAEQYF.

As concerns this clonotype: Relative to the germline gene, one junction end is altered; a read error may explain this. J is TRBJ2-7 and V is TRBV11-2; D ambiguous. Germline V gene data show CDR1 as SGHAT and CDR2 as FQNNGV. The CDR3 runs to 18 residues. The CDR3 loop is CASSQDLWATGFSYEQYF. In DNA, the CDR3 is TGCGCCAGCAGCCAAGACTTGTGGGCCACCGGTTTCTCCTACGAGCAGTACTTC.

Points on this clonotype: Its ends do not fully match the called genes, so a read error is possible. V and J are TRBV19 and TRBJ2-6; TRBD1 matches 10 bases. The CDR3 has 14 amino acids. Germline CDR1 is LNHDA and CDR2 is SQIVND (reference sequence). The CDR3 DNA is TGTGCCAGTAGTATCGGGACAGGGGCCCACACTGAAGCTTTC. Translation: CASSIGTGAHTEAF.

V and J are TRBV7-3 and TRBJ1-2; D remains unclear. The CDR3 contains 14 residues. Trimming stripped 5 bases from V and 8 bases from J, with 18 bases between. CDR1 and CDR2 (germline): SGHTA, FQGTGA. CDR3 DNA: TGTGCCAGCAGCCAAGATACCGGGGTATGGGGCTACACCTTC. It is translated as CASSQDTGVWGYTF.

At least ten counts were recorded for this clonotype. The chain employs TRBV2 and TRBJ2-5; weak D call: TRBD2 (6 bases). V was trimmed by 0 bases and J by 5 bases, leaving 7 bases between them. CDR1 and CDR2 from the germline V gene are SNHLY and FYNNEI. This CDR3 contains 13 residues. CDR3 loop: CASSEALAETQYF. CDR3 coding DNA: TGTGCCAGCAGTGAAGCTCTAGCGGAGACCCAGTACTTC.

Details on this clonotype: This sequence may be a read error, since a much larger clone differs from it by one base. This sequence joins TRBV7-2 and TRBJ2-5; D not resolved. Germline CDR1 SGHTA, CDR2 FQGNSA. CDR3 size: 14 residues. The CDR3 DNA follows: TGTGCCAGCAGCTTAGGCCCGAGCCAAGAGGCCCAGTACTTC. The encoded protein is CASSLGPSQEAQYF.